Following are 3 T cell receptor beta chains from one sample sequenced in a study of T cell changes during pregnancy in multiple sclerosis. The method was immunoSEQ multiplex PCR; TCRdb's version includes in-frame clones alone and lacks a portion of them. The table lists tens of thousands of clones, about 91% of them singletons. The sample was CD8+ T cells from peripheral blood mononuclear cells, taken in the third trimester of pregnancy. The source is a female donor with multiple sclerosis, enrolled in a pregnancy study.

The chain is built from TRBV7-9 and TRBJ2-5, with D hard to call. V shed 2 bases and J shed 12 bases, with 13 bases lying between them. Germline V gene sequence: CDR1 SEHNR, CDR2 FQNEAQ (reference sequence). The length of the CDR3 is 12 residues. Here the CDR3 reads CASSLSSAREYF. The CDR3 region has the DNA TGTGCCAGCAGCTTAAGTTCTGCACGAGAGTACTTC.

This clone was observed a handful of times. This chain's CDR3 is CAWGRGTEAFF. The DNA of the CDR3 is TGTGCCTGGGGGAGAGGAACTGAAGCTTTCTTT. The rearrangement joins TRBV30 to TRBJ1-1; no reliable D call. The germline gives CDR1 GTSNPN, CDR2 SVGIG (reference sequence). The CDR3 has 11 residues. V was shortened by 5 bases and J by 5 bases, with 9 bases between the two germline ends.

V and J are TRBV5-4 and TRBJ1-1; 8 nucleotides align to TRBD1. Trimming removed 4 bases from V and 4 bases from J; junction bases left unmatched: 9. The germline V gene has CDR1 SGHNT and CDR2 YYREEE (reference sequence). This CDR3 contains 15 residues. CDR3 residues: CASSPSGGWGTEAFF. CDR3 sequence (DNA): TGTGCCAGCAGCCCATCAGGGGGCTGGGGCACTGAAGCTTTCTTT.